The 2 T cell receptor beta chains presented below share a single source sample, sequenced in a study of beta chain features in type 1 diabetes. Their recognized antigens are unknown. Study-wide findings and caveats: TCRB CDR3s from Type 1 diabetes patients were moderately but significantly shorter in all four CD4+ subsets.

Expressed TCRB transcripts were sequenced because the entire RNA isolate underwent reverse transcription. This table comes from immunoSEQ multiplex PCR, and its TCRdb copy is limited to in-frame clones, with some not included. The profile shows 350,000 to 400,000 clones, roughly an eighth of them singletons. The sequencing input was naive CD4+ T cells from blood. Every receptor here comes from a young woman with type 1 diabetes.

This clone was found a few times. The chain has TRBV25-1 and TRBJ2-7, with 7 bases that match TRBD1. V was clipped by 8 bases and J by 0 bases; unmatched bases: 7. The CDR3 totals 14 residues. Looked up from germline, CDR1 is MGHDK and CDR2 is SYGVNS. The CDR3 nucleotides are TGTGCCAGCCAGGACAGGCACAACTCCTACGAGCAGTACTTC. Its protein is CASQDRHNSYEQYF.

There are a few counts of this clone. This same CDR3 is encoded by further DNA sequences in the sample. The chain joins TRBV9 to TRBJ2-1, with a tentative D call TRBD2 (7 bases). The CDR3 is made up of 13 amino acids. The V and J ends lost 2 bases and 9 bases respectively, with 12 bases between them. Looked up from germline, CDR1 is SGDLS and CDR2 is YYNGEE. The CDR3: CASSVGGPGEQFF. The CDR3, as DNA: TGTGCCAGCAGCGTGGGGGGGCCGGGTGAGCAGTTCTTC.